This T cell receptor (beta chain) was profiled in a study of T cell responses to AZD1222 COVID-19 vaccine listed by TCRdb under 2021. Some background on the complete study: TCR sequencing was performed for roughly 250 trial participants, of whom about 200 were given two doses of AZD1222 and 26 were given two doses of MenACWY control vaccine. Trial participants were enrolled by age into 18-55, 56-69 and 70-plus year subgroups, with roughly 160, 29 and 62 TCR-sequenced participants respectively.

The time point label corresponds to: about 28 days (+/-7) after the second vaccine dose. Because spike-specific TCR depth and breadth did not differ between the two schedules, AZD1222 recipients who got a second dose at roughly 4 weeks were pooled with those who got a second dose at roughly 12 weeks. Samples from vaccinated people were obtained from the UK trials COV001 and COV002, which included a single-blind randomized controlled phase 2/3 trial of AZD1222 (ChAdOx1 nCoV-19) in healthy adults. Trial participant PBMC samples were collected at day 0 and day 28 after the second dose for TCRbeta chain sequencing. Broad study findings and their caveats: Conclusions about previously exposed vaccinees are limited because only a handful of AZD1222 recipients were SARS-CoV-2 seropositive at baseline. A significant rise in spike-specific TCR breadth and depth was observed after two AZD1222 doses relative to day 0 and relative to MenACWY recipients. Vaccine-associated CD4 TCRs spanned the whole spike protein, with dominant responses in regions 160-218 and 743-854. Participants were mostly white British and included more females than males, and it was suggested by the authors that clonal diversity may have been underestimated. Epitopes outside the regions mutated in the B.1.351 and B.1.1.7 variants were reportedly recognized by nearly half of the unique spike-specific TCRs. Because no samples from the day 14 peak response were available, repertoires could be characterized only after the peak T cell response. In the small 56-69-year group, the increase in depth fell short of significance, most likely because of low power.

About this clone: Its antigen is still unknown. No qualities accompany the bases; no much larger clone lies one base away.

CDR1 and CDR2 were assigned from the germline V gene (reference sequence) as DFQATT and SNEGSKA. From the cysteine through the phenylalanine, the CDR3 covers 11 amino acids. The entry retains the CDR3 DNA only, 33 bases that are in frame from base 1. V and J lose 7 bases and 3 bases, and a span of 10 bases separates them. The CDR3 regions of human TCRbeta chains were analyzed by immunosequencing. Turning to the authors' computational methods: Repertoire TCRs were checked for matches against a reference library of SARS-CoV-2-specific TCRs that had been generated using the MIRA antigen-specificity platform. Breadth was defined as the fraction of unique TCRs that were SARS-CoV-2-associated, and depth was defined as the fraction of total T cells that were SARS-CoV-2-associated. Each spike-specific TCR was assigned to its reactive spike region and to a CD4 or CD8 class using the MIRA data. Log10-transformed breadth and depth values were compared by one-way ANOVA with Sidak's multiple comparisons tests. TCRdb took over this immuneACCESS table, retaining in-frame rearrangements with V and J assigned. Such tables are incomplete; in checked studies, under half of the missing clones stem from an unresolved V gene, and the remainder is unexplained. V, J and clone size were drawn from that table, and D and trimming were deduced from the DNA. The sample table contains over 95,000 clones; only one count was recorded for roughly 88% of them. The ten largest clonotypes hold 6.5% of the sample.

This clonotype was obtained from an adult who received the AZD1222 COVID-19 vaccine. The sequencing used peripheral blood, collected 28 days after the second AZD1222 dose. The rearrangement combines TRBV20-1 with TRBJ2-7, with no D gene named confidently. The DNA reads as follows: TGCAGTGGCGAGACCCACTACGAGCAGTACTTC. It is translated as CSGETHYEQYF.